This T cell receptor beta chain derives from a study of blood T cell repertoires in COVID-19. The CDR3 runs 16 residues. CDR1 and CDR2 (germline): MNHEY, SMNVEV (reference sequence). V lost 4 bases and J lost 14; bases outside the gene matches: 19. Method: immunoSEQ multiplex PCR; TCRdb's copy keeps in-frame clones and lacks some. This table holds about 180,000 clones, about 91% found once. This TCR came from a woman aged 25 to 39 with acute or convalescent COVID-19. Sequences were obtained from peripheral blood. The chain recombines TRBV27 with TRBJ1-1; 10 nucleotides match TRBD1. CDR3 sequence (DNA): TGTGCCAGCAGTTCGAGACAGGGGGCGCCCACCAATGCGTTGTTCTTT. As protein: CASSSRQGAPTNALFF.